The TCR beta chain described here comes from a study of brain metastases from non-small cell lung cancer. General study findings and limits: Fewer infiltrating T cells were found in brain metastases than primaries. Metastases had sparse T cells but largely shared repertoires with primaries. Compared with their matched primary tumors, 60% to 65% of brain metastases showed expanded T-cell clones.

Repertoires were generated with immunoSEQ multiplex PCR, while TCRdb's copy carries only in-frame clones and drops some. The sample lists about 3,300 clones; around 79% were seen once. Details on this clone: Its specificity is unknown.

This CDR3 contains 14 residues. V shed 3 bases and J 10 bases; nucleotides not matched to a gene: 7. Germline V gives CDR1 LGHDT, CDR2 YNNKEL (reference sequence). The receptor was isolated from a donor at least 40 years old with non-small cell lung cancer. The chain employs TRBV3-1 (or the pseudogene TRBV3-2) and TRBJ2-4; 9 positions agree with TRBD1. Sequencing input: primary lung tumor tissue. The CDR3 DNA reads as TGTGCCAGCAGCCACCCCGGACAGGGGAATATTCAGTACTTC. Protein: CASSHPGQGNIQYF.